These 8 T cell receptor beta chains originate from one sample sequenced in a study of neurological immune-mediated disorders. One entry per CDR3 protein, called by TCRdb with MiXCR from the 5' RACE reads. The sample consists of 11,000 to 15,000 distinct CDR3 sequences, less than 11% of them appearing once. The sample was PBMCs. Receptors were obtained from a woman aged 40 to 50 in good health.

This clonotype was seen repeatedly, ten times or more. V is TRBV12-3 or TRBV12-4 and J is TRBJ1-1; D is ambiguous. Trimming cost V 6 bases and J 7 bases, with 15 bases left between them. CDR3 size: 13 residues. CDR3 coding DNA: TGTGCCAGCAGCCTCCACCTCAACCTTGAAGCTTTCTTT. Encoded protein: CASSLHLNLEAFF.

This clonotype was counted at least ten times. The chain combines TRBV9 with TRBJ1-5; possibly TRBD1 for D (5 bases). The CDR3 covers 15 residues. Per germline, CDR1 SGDLS and CDR2 YYNGEE. Trimming removed 0 bases from V and 0 bases from J, with 7 bases in between. The CDR3 sequence is CASSVGGYSNQPQHF. CDR3 DNA sequence: TGTGCCAGCAGCGTAGGGGGGTATAGCAATCAGCCCCAGCATTTT. Variable domain in full (rest from reference TRBV9 and TRBJ1-5): DSGVTQTPKHLITATGQRVTLRCSPRSGDLSVYWYQQSLDQGLQFLIQYYNGEERAKGNILERFSAQQFPDLHSELNLSSLELGDSALYFCASSVGGYSNQPQHFGDGTRLSIL.

The table lists this clonotype with many counts. This chain joins TRBV6-5 and TRBJ2-1; 9 bases are a match to TRBD2. In germline, CDR1 is MNHEY, CDR2 SVGAGI. This CDR3 contains 14 residues. V lost 3 bases, J lost 9 bases, and 6 bases stayed unmatched. CDR3 sequence: CASSYRLADLEQFF. CDR3 bases: TGTGCCAGCAGTTATAGACTAGCGGACCTTGAGCAGTTCTTC.

This clonotype was counted ten times or more. The J gene is TRBJ2-1, the V gene TRBV7-2, with 8 bases aligning to TRBD2. This CDR3 region has 15 residues. Germline V gene sequence: CDR1 SGHTA, CDR2 FQGNSA. The J segment lost 4 bases and the V segment lost 5 bases, leaving 7 bases of the junction unmatched. The CDR3 region is CASSEARGGYNEQFF. The DNA for the CDR3 is TGTGCCAGCAGCGAAGCACGGGGGGGTTACAATGAGCAGTTCTTC.

This clonotype was counted between two and nine times. The chain links TRBV30 to TRBJ1-2, with D perhaps matching TRBD1 (5 bases). V gave up 2 bases and J gave up 2 bases, with 12 bases separating them. Germline V gene sequence: CDR1 GTSNPN, CDR2 SVGIG (reference sequence). The CDR3 is 14 amino acids. Here the CDR3 reads CAWSPGMRNYGYTF. In DNA, the CDR3 is TGTGCCTGGAGTCCAGGGATGAGGAACTATGGCTACACCTTC. The entire variable domain, with the rest obtained from reference TRBV30 and TRBJ1-2, is as follows: SQTIHQWPATLVQPVGSPLSLECTVEGTSNPNLYWYRQAAGRGLQLLFYSVGIGQISSEVPQNLSASRPQDRQFILSSKKLLLSDSGFYLCAWSPGMRNYGYTFGSGTRLTVV.

This clonotype was found many times. The chain combines TRBV5-1 with TRBJ1-1; no clear D. The CDR3 runs to 13 residues. Trimming removed 4 bases at V and 2 bases at J, with 9 bases between. CDR1 is SGHRS and CDR2 is YFSETQ in the germline V gene. DNA of the CDR3: TGCGCCAGCAGCCTTTCAAAAAACACTGAAGCTTTCTTT. Translated: CASSLSKNTEAFF. Full variable domain (remainder filled in from reference TRBV5-1 and TRBJ1-1): KAGVTQTPRYLIKTRGQQVTLSCSPISGHRSVSWYQQTPGQGLQFLFEYFSETQRNKGNFPGRFSGRQFSNSRSEMNVSTLELGDSALYLCASSLSKNTEAFFGQGTRLTVV.

Many counts were recorded for this clonotype. The chain has TRBV5-1 and TRBJ1-3; D gene ambiguous. Trimming cost V 0 bases and J 0 bases, with 7 bases left between them. Germline CDR1 reads SGHRS; CDR2 reads YFSETQ. The CDR3 spans 15 residues. CDR3 DNA: TGCGCCAGCAGCTTGGACGGCCTCTCTGGAAACACCATATATTTT. Protein sequence: CASSLDGLSGNTIYF. The variable domain in full, with the rest retrieved from reference TRBV5-1 and TRBJ1-3, is KAGVTQTPRYLIKTRGQQVTLSCSPISGHRSVSWYQQTPGQGLQFLFEYFSETQRNKGNFPGRFSGRQFSNSRSEMNVSTLELGDSALYLCASSLDGLSGNTIYFGEGSWLTVV.

At least ten counts were recorded for this clonotype. The CDR3, as DNA: TGCAGTGCTAGAGTGGGTAGCGGGAGCGGACGCACAGATACGCAGTATTTT. As protein: CSARVGSGSGRTDTQYF. The rearrangement joins TRBV20-1 to TRBJ2-3, with TRBD2 matching 9 bases. Unmatched junction bases numbered 9, after V lost 1 base and J lost 1 base. The CDR3 runs 17 residues. Per the germline V gene, CDR1 is DFQATT and CDR2 is SNEGSKA (reference sequence).